This TCR beta chain was sequenced for a study of cytomegalovirus exposure and HLA in healthy donors. Notes on this clone: Its antigen is unknown.

It was with 60 Vbeta and 13 Jbeta primers that the PCR ran. The assay was immunoSEQ multiplex PCR, and TCRdb's table has in-frame clones only and misses some. The sample records approximately 76,000 clones, less than 75% being singletons. The study's findings and limits: With high specificity and sensitivity, the classifier reportedly diagnosed cytomegalovirus status.

This CDR3 is built from 15 residues. Trimming took off 0 bases at V and 6 bases at J, with 15 bases between the two ends. The V gene's germline CDR1 is SGHTA and CDR2 FQGTGA. The V call is TRBV7-3, the J call TRBJ2-7; D is possibly TRBD1 (6 bases). The sequence came from a young man in good health and CMV-seropositive. Sequencing input: PBMCs. This chain's CDR3 is CASSLTSQGGGEQYF. The CDR3 coding sequence is TGTGCCAGCAGCTTAACATCCCAAGGGGGTGGCGAGCAGTACTTC.